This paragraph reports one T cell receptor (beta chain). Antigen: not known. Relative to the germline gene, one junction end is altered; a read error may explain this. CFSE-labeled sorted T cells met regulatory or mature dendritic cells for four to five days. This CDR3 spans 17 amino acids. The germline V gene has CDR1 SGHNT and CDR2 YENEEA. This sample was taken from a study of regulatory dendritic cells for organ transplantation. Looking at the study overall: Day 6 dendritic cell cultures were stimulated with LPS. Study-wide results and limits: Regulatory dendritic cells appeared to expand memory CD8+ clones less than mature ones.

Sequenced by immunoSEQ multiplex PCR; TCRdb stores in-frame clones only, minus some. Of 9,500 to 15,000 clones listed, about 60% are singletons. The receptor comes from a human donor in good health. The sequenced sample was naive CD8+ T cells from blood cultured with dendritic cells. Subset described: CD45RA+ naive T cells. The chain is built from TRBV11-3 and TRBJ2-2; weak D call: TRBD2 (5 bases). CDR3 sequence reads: CASSLFGVSKPHRGAVF. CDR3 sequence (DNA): TGTGCCAGCAGCTTATTTGGAGTTAGTAAGCCGCACCGGGGAGCTGTTTTT. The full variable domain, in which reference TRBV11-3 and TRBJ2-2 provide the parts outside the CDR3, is EAGVVQSPRYKIIEKKQPVAFWCNPISGHNTLYWYLQNLGQGPELLIRYENEEAVDDSQLPKDRFSAERLKGVDSTLKIQPAELGDSAVYLCASSLFGVSKPHRGAVFGEGSRLTVL.